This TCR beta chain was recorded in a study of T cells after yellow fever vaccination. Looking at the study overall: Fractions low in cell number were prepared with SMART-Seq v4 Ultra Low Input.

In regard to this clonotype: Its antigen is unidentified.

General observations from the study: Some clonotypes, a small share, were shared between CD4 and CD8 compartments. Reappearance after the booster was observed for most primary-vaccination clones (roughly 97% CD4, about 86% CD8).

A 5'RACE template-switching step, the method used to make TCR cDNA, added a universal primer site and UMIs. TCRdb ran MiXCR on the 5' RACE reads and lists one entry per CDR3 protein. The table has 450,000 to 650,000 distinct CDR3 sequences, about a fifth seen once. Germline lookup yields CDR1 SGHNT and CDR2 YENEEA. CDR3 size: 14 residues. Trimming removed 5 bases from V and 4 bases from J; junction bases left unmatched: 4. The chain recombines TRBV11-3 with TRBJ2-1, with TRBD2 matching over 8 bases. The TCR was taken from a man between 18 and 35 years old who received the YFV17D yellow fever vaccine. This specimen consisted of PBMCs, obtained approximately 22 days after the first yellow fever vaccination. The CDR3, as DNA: TGTGCCAGCAGCCTCCGGGAGGGGTACAATGAGCAGTTCTTC. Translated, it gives CASSLREGYNEQFF.